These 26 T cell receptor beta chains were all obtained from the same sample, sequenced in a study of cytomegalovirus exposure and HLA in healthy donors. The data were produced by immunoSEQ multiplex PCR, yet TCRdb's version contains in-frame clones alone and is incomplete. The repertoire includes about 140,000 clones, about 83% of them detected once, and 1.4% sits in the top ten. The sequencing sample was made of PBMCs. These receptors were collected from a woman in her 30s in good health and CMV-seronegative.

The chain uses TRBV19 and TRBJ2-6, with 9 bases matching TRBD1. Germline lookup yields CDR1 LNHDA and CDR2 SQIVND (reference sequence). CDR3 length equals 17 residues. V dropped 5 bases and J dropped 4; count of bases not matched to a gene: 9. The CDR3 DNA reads TGTGCCAGTAGTTCCGGGACAGGGCTTTTGGGGGCCAACGTCCTGACTTTC. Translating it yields CASSSGTGLLGANVLTF.

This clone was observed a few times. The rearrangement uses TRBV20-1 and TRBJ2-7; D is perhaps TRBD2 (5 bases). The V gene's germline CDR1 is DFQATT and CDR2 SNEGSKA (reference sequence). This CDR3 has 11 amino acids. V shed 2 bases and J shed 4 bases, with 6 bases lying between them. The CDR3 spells CSARPGYEQYF. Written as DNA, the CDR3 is TGCAGTGCTAGACCGGGGTACGAGCAGTACTTC.

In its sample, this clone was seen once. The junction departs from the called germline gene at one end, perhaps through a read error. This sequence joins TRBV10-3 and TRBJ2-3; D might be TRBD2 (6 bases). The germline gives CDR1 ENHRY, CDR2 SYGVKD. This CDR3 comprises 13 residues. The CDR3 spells CAMSEGGPDTQYF. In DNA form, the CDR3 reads TGTGCCATGAGTGAGGGAGGTCCAGATACGCAGTATTTT.

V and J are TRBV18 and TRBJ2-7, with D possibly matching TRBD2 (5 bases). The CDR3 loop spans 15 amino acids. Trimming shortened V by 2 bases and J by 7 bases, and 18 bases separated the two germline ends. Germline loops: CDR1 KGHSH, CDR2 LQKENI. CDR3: CASSPGLADLGEQYF. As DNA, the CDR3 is TGTGCCAGCTCACCAGGCCTAGCAGACCTCGGGGAGCAGTACTTC.

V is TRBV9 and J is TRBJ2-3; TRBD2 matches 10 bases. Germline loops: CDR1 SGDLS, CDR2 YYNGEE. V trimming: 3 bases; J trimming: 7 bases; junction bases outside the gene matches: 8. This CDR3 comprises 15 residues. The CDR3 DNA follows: TGTGCCAGCAGCGACCTAGCGGGGGACGGTTATACGCAGTATTTT. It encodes CASSDLAGDGYTQYF.

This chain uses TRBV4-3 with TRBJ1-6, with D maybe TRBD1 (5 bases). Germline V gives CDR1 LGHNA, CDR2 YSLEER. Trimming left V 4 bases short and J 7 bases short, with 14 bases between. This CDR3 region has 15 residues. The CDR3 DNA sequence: TGCGCCAGCAGCCGACTCGCGGGGGTAAATTCACCCCTCCACTTT. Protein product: CASSRLAGVNSPLHF.

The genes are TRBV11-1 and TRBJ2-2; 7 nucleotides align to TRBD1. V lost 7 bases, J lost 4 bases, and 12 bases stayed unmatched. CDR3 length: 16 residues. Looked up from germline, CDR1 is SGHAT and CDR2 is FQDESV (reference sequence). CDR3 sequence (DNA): TGTGCCAGCATCGGTTCCCGAGGGGGCCGCACCGGGGAGCTGTTTTTT. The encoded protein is CASIGSRGGRTGELFF.

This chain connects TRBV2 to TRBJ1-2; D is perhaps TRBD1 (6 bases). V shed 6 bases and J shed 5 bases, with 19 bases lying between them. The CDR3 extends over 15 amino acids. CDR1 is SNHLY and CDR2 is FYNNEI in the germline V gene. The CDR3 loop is CASRASGVGLYGYTF. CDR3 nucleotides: TGTGCCAGCAGGGCATCAGGGGTGGGCCTTTATGGCTACACCTTC.

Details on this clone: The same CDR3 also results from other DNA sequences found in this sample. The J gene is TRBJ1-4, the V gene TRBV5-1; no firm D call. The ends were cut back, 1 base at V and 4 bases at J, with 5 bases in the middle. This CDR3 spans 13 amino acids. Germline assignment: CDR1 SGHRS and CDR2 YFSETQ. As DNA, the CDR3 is TGCGCCAGCAGCTTGCTAAGTAATGAAAAACTGTTTTTT. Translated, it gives CASSLLSNEKLFF.

This CDR3 reads CASSYSGGAEETQYF. CDR3 in DNA: TGTGCCAGTAGCTATAGCGGGGGGGCCGAAGAGACCCAGTACTTC. This sequence joins TRBV19 and TRBJ2-5; 11 bases agree with TRBD2. Germline loops: CDR1 LNHDA, CDR2 SQIVND (reference sequence). The length of the CDR3 is 15 residues. J lost 3 bases, V lost 6 bases, and 6 bases had no gene match.

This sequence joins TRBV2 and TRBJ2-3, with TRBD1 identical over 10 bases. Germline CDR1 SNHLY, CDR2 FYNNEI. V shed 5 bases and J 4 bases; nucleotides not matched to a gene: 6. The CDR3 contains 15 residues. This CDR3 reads CASSNDRGRADTQYF. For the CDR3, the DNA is TGTGCCAGCAGTAATGACAGGGGGCGAGCAGATACGCAGTATTTT.

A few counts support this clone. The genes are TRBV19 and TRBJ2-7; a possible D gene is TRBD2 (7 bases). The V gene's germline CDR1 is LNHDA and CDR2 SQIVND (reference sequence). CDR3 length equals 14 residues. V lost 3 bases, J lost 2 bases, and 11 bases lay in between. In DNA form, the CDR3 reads TGTGCCAGTAGTATTCTAGGGGGGGCCTACGAGCAGTACTTC. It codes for CASSILGGAYEQYF.

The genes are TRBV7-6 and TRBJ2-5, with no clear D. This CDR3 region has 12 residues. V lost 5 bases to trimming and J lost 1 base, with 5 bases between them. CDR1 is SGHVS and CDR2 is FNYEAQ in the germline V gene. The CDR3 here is CASSPSQETQYF. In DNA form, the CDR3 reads TGTGCCAGCAGCCCTAGCCAAGAGACCCAGTACTTC. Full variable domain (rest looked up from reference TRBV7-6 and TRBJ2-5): GAGVSQSPRYKVTKRGQDVALRCDPISGHVSLYWYRQALGQGPEFLTYFNYEAQQDKSGLPNDRFSAERPEGSISTLTIQRTEQRDSAMYRCASSPSQETQYFGPGTRLLVL.

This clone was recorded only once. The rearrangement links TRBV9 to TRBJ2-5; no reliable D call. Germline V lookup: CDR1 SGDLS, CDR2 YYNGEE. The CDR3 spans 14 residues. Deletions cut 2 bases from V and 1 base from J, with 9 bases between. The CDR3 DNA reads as TGTGCCAGCAGCGTCTCCTCGGGCCAAGAGACCCAGTACTTC. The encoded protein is CASSVSSGQETQYF. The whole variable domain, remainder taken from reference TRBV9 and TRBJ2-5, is DSGVTQTPKHLITATGQRVTLRCSPRSGDLSVYWYQQSLDQGLQFLIQYYNGEERAKGNILERFSAQQFPDLHSELNLSSLELGDSALYFCASSVSSGQETQYFGPGTRLLVL.

CDR3 loop: CAISYRVSYEQYF. In nucleotides, the CDR3 is TGTGCCATCAGTTACAGGGTATCCTACGAGCAGTACTTC. The chain employs TRBV10-3 and TRBJ2-7; perhaps TRBD1 as D (6 bases). V dropped 5 bases and J dropped 1 base, with 9 bases sitting between them. This CDR3 contains 13 residues. CDR1 ENHRY and CDR2 SYGVKD come from the germline V gene.

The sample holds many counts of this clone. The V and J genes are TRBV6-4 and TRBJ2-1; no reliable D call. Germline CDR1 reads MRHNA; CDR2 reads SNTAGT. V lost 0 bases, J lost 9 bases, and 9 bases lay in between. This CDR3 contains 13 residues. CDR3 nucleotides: TGTGCCAGCAGTGACTCAGAGCGAGGTGAGCAGTTCTTC. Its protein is CASSDSERGEQFF.

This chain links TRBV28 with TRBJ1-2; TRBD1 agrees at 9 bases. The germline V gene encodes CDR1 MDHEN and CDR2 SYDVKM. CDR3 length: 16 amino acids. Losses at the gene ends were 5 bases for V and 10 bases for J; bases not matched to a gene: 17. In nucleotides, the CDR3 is TGTGCCAGCAGTGGTACCGTCAGGGGGACAGGGTGGGCCTACACCTTC. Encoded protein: CASSGTVRGTGWAYTF.

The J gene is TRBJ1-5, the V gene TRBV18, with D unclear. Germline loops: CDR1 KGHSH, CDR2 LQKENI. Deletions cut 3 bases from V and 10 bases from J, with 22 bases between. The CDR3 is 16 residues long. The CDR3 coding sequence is TGTGCCAGCTCACCCTACCCGCAGAGGGCTGAATCACCCCAGCATTTT. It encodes CASSPYPQRAESPQHF. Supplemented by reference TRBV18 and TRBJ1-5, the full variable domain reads NAGVMQNPRHLVRRRGQEARLRCSPMKGHSHVYWYRQLPEEGLKFMVYLQKENIIDESGMPKERFSAEFPKEGPSILRIQQVVRGDSAAYFCASSPYPQRAESPQHFGDGTRLSIL.

The CDR3 loop reads CASSPRGTGVKTEAFF. As DNA, the CDR3 is TGTGCCAGCAGCCCCCGCGGAACAGGGGTAAAGACTGAAGCTTTCTTT. This rearrangement joins TRBV6-6 to TRBJ1-1; 7 nucleotides agree with TRBD1. The CDR3 sequence is 16 residues long. Germline assignment: CDR1 MNHNY and CDR2 SVGAGI (reference sequence). V gave up 6 bases and J gave up 5 bases; unmatched junction bases: 15.

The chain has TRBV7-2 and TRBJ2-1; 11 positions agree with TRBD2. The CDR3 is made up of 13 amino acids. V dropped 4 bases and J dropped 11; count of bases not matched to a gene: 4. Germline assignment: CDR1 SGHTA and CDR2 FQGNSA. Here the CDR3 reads CASSSRLAGQQFF. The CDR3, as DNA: TGTGCCAGCAGCTCCAGACTAGCGGGGCAGCAGTTCTTC.

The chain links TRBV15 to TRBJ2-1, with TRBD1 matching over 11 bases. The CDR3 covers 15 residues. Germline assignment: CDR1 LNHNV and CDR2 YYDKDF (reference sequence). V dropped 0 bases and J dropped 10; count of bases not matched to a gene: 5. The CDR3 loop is CATSRDRTGGEEQFF. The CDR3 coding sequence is TGTGCCACCAGCAGAGACCGGACAGGGGGCGAGGAGCAGTTCTTC. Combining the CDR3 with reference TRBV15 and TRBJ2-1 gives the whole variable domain DAMVIQNPRYQVTQFGKPVTLSCSQTLNHNVMYWYQQKSSQAPKLLFHYYDKDFNNEADTPDNFQSRRPNTSFCFLDIRSPGLGDTAMYLCATSRDRTGGEEQFFGPGTRLTVL.

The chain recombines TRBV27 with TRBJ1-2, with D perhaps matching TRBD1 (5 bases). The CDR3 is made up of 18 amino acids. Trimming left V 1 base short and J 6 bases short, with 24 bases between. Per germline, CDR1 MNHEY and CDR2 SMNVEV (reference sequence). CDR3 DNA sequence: TGTGCCAGCAGTTTATTTTCGGTAGGATTGGGGACTCAGAATGGCTACACCTTC. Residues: CASSLFSVGLGTQNGYTF.

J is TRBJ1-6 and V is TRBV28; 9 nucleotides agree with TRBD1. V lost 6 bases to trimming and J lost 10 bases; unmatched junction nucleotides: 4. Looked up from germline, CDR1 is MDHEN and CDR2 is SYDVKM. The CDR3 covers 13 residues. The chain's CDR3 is CASRPDRGSPLHF. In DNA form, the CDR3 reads TGTGCCAGCAGACCGGACAGGGGATCACCCCTCCACTTT.

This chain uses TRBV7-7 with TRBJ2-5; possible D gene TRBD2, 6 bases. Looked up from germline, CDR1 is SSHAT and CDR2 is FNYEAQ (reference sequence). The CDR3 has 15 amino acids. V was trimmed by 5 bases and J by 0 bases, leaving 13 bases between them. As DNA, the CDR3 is TGTGCCAGCAGCCCCGGCTGGACTAACCAAGAGACCCAGTACTTC. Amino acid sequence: CASSPGWTNQETQYF.

CDR3 DNA: TGCGCCAGCAGCTACGTGAGGGGAGGCCTTACCTTC. It specifies CASSYVRGGLTF. V is TRBV10-2 and J is TRBJ1-2; D possibly corresponds to TRBD1 (5 bases). V was cut by 6 bases and J by 14 bases, with 19 bases left in between. This CDR3 is built from 12 residues. Germline V gene lookup returns CDR1 WSHSY and CDR2 SAAADI.

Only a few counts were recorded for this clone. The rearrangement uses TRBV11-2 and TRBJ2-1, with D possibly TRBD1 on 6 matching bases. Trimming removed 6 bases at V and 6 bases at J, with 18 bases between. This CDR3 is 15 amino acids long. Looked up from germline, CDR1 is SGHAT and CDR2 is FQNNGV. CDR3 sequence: CASRETGRWVNEQFF. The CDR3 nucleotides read TGTGCCAGCAGGGAAACAGGGCGGTGGGTCAATGAGCAGTTCTTC. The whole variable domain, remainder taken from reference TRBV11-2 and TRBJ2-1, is EAGVAQSPRYKIIEKRQSVAFWCNPISGHATLYWYQQILGQGPKLLIQFQNNGVVDDSQLPKDRFSAERLKGVDSTLKIQPAKLEDSAVYLCASRETGRWVNEQFFGPGTRLTVL.